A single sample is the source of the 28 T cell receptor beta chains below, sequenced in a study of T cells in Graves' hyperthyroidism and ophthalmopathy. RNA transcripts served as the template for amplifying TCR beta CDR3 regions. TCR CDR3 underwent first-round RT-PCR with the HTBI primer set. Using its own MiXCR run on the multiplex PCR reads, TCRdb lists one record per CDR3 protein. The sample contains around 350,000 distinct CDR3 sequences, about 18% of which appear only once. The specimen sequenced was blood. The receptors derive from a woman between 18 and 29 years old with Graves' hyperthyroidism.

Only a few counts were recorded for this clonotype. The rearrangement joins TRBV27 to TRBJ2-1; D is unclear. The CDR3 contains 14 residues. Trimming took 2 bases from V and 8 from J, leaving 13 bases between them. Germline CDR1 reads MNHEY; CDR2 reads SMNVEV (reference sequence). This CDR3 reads CASSLGPGAHEQFF. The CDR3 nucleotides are TGTGCCAGCAGTTTAGGCCCCGGAGCCCATGAGCAGTTCTTC.

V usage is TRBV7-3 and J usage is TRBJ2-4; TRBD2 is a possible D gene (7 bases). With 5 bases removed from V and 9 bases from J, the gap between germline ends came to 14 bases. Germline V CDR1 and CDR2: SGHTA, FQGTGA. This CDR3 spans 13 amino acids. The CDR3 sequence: CASSAGGPGIQYF. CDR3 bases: TGTGCCAGCAGCGCCGGGGGGCCGGGCATTCAGTACTTC.

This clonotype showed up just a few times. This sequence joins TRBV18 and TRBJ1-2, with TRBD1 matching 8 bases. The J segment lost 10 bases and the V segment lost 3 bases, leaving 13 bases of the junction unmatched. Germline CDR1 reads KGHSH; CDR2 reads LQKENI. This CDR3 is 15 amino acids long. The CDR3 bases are TGTGCCAGCTCACCCTTCGGACAGGGAACTATGGCCTACACCTTC. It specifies CASSPFGQGTMAYTF.

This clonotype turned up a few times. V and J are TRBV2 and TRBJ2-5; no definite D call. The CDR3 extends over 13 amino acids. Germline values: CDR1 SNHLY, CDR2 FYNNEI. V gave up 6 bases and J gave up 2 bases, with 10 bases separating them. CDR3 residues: CASSKGIQETQYF. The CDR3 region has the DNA TGTGCCAGCAGCAAAGGTATTCAAGAGACCCAGTACTTC.

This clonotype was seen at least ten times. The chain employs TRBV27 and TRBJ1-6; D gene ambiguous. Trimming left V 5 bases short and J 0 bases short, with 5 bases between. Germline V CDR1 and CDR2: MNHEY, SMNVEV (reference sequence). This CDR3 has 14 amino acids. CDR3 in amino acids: CASSPSSYNSPLHF. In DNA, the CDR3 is TGTGCCAGCAGTCCCAGCTCCTATAATTCACCCCTCCACTTT.

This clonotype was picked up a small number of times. CDR3 bases: TGTGCCAGCAGCTTCTTAGGGCACCAAGAGACCCAGTACTTC. The encoded protein is CASSFLGHQETQYF. The V gene is TRBV27, the J gene TRBJ2-5, with D unresolved. The CDR3 spans 14 residues. The germline V gene encodes CDR1 MNHEY and CDR2 SMNVEV (reference sequence). V lost 6 bases, J lost 0 bases, and 11 bases lay in between.

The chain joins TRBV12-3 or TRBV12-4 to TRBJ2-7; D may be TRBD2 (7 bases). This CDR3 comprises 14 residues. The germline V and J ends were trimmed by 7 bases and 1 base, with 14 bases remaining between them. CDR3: CASTKGGASYEQYF. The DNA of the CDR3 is TGTGCCAGCACAAAGGGGGGGGCATCCTACGAGCAGTACTTC.

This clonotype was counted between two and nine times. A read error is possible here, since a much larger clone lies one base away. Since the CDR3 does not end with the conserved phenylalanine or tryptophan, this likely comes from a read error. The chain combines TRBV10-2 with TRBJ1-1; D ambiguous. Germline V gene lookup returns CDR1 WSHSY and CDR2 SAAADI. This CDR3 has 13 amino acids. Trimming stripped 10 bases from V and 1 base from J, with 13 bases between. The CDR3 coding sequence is TGCGCCACCCAAAATCAGGAGAACACTGAAGCTTTCTTG. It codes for CATQNQENTEAFL.

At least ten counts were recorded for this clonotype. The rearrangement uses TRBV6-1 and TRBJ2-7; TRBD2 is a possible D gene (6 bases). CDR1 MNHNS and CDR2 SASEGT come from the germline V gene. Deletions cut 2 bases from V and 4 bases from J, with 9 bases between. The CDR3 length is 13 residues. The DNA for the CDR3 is TGTGCCAGCAGTGAAAACGGAGGGTACGAGCAGTACTTC. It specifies CASSENGGYEQYF.

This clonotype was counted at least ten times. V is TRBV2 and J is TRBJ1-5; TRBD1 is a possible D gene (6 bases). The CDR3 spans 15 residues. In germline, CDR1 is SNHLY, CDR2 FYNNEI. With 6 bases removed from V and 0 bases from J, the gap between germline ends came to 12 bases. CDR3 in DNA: TGTGCCAGCAGGCCGGACAGAGATAGCAATCAGCCCCAGCATTTT. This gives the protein CASRPDRDSNQPQHF. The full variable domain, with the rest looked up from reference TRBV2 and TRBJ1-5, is EPEVTQTPSHQVTQMGQEVILRCVPISNHLYFYWYRQILGQKVEFLVSFYNNEISEKSEIFDDQFSVERPDGSNFTLKIRSTKLEDSAMYFCASRPDRDSNQPQHFGDGTRLSIL.

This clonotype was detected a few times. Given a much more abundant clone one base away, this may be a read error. Written as DNA, the CDR3 is TGTGCCAGCAGCTCACCCCGGGGCAGGGGGAGTCAGCAGTACTTC. Its protein product is CASSSPRGRGSQQYF. The chain combines TRBV13 with TRBJ2-7, with TRBD1 matching 7 bases. J was trimmed by 8 bases and V by 4 bases; bases with no gene match: 14. Germline CDR1 PRHDT, CDR2 FYEKMQ (reference sequence). CDR3 length: 15 amino acids.

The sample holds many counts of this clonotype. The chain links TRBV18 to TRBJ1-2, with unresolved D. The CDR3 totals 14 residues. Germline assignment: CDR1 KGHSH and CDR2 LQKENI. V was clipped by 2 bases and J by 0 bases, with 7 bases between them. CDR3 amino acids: CASSPRITNYGYTF. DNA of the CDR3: TGTGCCAGCTCACCAAGAATAACTAACTATGGCTACACCTTC.

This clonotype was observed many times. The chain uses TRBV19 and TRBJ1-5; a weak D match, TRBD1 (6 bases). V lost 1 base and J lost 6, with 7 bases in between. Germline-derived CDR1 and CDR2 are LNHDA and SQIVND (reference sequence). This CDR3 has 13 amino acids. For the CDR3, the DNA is TGTGCCAGTAGTATAGGGGGGCCTCAGCCCCAGCATTTT. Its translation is CASSIGGPQPQHF.

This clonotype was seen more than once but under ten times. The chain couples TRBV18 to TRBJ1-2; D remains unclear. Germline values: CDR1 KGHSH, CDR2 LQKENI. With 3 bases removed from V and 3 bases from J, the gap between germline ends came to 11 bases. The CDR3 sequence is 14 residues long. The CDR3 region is CASSPYTVDYGYTF. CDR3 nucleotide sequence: TGTGCCAGCTCACCTTATACTGTCGACTATGGCTACACCTTC. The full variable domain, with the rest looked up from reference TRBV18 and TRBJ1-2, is NAGVMQNPRHLVRRRGQEARLRCSPMKGHSHVYWYRQLPEEGLKFMVYLQKENIIDESGMPKERFSAEFPKEGPSILRIQQVVRGDSAAYFCASSPYTVDYGYTFGSGTRLTVV.

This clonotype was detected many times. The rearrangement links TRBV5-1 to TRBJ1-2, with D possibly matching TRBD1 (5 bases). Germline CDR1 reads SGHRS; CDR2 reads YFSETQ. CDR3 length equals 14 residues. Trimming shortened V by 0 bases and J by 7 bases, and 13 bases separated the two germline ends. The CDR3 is CASSLGRGEGGYTF. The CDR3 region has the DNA TGCGCCAGCAGCTTGGGAAGGGGCGAAGGTGGCTACACCTTC.

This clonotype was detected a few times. As DNA, the CDR3 is TGTGCCAGCAGCCAAGCCAGGGGGGACTACGAGCAGTACTTC. Its protein is CASSQARGDYEQYF. V and J are TRBV3-1 and TRBJ2-7, with D perhaps TRBD1 (7 bases). The CDR3 length is 14 residues. Trimming stripped 1 base from V and 3 bases from J, with 10 bases between. Germline assignment: CDR1 LGHDT and CDR2 YNNKEL (reference sequence).

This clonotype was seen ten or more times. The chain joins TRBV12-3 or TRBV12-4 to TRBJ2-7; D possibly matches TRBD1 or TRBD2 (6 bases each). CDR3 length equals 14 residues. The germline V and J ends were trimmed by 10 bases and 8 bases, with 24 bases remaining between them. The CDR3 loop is CAKERARGRFQQYF. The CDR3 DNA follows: TGTGCCAAGGAAAGGGCCCGGGGGCGCTTCCAGCAGTACTTC.

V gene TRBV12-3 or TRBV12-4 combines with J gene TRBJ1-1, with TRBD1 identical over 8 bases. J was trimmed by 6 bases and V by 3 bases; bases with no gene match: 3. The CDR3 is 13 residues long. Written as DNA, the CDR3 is TGTGCCAGCAGTTTCGTGGACAGGGCTGAAGCTTTCTTT. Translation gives CASSFVDRAEAFF.

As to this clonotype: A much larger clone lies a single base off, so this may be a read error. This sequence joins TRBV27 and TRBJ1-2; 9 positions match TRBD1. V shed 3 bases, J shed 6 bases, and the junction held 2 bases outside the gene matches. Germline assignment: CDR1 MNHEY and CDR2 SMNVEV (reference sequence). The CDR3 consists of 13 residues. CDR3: CASSFGTGHGYTF. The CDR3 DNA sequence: TGTGCCAGCAGTTTTGGGACAGGGCATGGCTACACCTTC.

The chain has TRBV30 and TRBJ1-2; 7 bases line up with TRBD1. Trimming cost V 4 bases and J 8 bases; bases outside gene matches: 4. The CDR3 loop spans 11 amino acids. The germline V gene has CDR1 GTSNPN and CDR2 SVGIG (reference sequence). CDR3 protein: CAWTGGRGYTF. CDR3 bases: TGTGCCTGGACAGGGGGACGAGGCTACACCTTC.

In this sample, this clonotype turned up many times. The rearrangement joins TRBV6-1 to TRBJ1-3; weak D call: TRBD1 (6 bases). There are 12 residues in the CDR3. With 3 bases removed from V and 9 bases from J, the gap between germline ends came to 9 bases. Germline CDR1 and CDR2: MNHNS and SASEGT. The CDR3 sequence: CASSDQGFTIYF. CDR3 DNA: TGTGCCAGCAGTGATCAGGGGTTCACCATATATTTT.

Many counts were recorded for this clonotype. CDR3 sequence: CASSEPDRDGYTF. The CDR3 DNA follows: TGTGCCAGCAGTGAACCCGACAGGGATGGCTACACCTTC. The genes are TRBV6-1 and TRBJ1-2; TRBD1 matches at 7 bases. The CDR3 extends over 13 amino acids. CDR1 is MNHNS and CDR2 is SASEGT in the germline V gene. With V trimmed by 2 bases and J by 6 bases, 3 bases remained unmatched.

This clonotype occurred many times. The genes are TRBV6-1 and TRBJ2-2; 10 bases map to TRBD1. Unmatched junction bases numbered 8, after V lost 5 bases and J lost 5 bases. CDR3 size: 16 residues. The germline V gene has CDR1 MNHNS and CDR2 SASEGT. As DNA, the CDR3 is TGTGCCAGCAGTCGAAACCCGGGACAGGGGACCGGGGAGCTGTTTTTT. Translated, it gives CASSRNPGQGTGELFF.

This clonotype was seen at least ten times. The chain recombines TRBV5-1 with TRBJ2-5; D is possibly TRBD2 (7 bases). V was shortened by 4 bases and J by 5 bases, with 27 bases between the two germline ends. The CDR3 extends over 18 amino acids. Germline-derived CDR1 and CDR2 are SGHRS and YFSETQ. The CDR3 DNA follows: TGCGCCAGCAGCCCCCTGGGAGGGGGGGGACCAGATCAGGAGACCCAGTACTTC. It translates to CASSPLGGGGPDQETQYF. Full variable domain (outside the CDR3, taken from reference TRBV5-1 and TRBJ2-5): KAGVTQTPRYLIKTRGQQVTLSCSPISGHRSVSWYQQTPGQGLQFLFEYFSETQRNKGNFPGRFSGRQFSNSRSEMNVSTLELGDSALYLCASSPLGGGGPDQETQYFGPGTRLLVL.

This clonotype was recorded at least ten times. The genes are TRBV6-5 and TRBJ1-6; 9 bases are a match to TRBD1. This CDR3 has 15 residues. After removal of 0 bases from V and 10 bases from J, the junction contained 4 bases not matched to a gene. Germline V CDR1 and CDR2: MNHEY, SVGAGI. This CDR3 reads CASSYSGTGPSPLHF. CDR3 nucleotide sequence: TGTGCCAGCAGTTACTCCGGGACAGGGCCCTCACCCCTCCACTTT.

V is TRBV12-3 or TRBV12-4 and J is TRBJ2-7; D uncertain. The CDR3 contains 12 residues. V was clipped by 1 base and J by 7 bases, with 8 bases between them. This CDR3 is CASSLVSGEQYF. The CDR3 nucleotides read TGTGCCAGCAGTTTAGTTTCCGGAGAGCAGTACTTC.

The CDR3 is CATSARENYGYTF. CDR3 bases: TGTGCCACCAGTGCTCGGGAAAACTATGGCTACACCTTC. The chain combines TRBV24-1 with TRBJ1-2, with D hard to call. The CDR3 covers 13 residues. The V end lost 5 bases, the J end lost 2 bases, and 8 bases lay between the germline ends. CDR1 KGHDR and CDR2 SFDVKD come from the germline V gene.

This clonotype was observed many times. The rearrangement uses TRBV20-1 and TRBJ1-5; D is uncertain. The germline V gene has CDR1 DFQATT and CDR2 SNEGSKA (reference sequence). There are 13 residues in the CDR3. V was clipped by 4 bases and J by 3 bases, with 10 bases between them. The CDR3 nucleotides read TGCAGTGCTACCCCCAGCCCCAATCAGCCCCAGCATTTT. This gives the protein CSATPSPNQPQHF.